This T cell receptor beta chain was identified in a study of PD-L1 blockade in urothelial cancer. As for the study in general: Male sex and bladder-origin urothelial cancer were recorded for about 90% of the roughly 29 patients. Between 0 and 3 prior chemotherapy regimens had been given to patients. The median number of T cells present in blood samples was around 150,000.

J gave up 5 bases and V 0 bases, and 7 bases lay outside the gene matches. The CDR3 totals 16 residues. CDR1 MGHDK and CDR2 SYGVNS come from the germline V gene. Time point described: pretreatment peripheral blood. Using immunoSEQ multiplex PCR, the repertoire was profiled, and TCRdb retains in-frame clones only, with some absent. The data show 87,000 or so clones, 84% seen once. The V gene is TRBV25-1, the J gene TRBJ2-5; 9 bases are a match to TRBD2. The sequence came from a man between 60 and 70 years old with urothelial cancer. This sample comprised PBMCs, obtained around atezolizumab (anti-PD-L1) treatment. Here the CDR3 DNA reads TGTGCCAGCAGTGAATATCTCGCGGGAGGGCTCGAGACCCAGTACTTC. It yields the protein CASSEYLAGGLETQYF.